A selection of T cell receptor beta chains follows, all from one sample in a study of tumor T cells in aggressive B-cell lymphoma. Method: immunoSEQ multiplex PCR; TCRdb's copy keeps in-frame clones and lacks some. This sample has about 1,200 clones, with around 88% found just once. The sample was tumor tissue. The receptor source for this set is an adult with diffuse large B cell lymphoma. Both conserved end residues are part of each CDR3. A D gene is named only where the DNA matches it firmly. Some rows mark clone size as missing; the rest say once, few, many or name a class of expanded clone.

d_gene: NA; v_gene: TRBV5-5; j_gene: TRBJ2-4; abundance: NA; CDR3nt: TGTGCCAGCAGCTTGGACACCTCTGGCATTCAGTACTTC; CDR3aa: CASSLDTSGIQYF
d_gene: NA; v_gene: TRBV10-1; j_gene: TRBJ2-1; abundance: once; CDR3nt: TGCGCCAGCAGGTCGGGGTGGCTAGCCAACAATGAGCAGTTCTTC; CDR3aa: CASRSGWLANNEQFF
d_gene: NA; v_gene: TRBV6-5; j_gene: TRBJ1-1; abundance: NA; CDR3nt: TGTGCCAGCAGTTACTTCGGGGACACTGAAGCTTTCTTT; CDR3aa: CASSYFGDTEAFF
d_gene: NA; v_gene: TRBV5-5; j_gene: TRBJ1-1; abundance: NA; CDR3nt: TGTGCCAGCAGTTTTAACAGGGATACTGAAGCTTTCTTT; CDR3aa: CASSFNRDTEAFF
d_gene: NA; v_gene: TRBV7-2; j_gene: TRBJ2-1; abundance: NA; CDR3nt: TGTGCCAGCAGCCCCCGGGAGGCAGGGGTCTCCTACAATGAGCAGTTCTTC; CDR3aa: CASSPREAGVSYNEQFF
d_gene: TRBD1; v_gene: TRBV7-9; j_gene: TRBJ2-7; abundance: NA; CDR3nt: TGTGCCAGCAGCGTGGGACAGGCCTCCTACGAGCAGTACTTC; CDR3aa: CASSVGQASYEQYF
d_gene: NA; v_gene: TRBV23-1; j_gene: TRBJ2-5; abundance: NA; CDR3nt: TGCGCCAGCGGCCCACAGGGATACCAAGAGACCCAGTACTTC; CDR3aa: CASGPQGYQETQYF
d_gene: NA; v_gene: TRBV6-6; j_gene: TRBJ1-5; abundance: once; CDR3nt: TGTGCCAGCAGTGGGGGACACAGCGATCAGCCCCAGCATTTT; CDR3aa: CASSGGHSDQPQHF
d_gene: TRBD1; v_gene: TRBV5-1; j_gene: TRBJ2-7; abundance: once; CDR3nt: TGCGCCAGCAGCCCCAGACAGGGGGGCTACGAGCAGTACTTC; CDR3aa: CASSPRQGGYEQYF
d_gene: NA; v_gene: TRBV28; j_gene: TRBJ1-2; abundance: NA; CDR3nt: TGTGCCAGCAGTCCCGGTAACTATGGCTACACCTTC; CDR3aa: CASSPGNYGYTF